This T cell receptor (beta chain) derives from a study of blood T cell repertoires in COVID-19 (dated by TCRdb to 2019 to 2021). Describing the broader study: Samples covering the acute and convalescent phases of COVID-19 were provided by collaborators in the United States, Italy and Spain. The prospective study material was composed of cDNA or gDNA derived from T cells, B-cell-depleted T cells, or PBMCs. Deeply sampled blood TCRbeta repertoires from subjects exposed to, actively infected with, or recovered from COVID-19 were included in the dataset. The repertoires were released in a freely available public database intended as a resource for research on the immune response to SARS-CoV-2. Samples were obtained from the ongoing ImmuneRACE study (first 160 participants) and from 950 to 1,500 subjects provided by 6 global collaborators. The sample metadata nearly always contained a de-identified subject ID, COVID-19 status, age in years and sex. Where HLA class I and class II types were available, the types were taken from metadata supplied by the sample provider, not from assay-based typing. The study at large found these results: Clinical and demographic metadata were provided uncurated, with the amount varying by source and participant.

The CDR3, from cysteine to phenylalanine, totals 13 residues. Only the CDR3 part of the read is kept: 39 bases, read in frame from the first base. CDR1 and CDR2 (WSHSY, SAAADI) derive from the germline V gene. The V end gives up 9 bases and the J end 6 bases, leaving 7 bases in the junction not matched to a gene. Whole blood was collected in K2EDTA tubes by collaborating institutions according to the institutions' own protocols. For TCRbeta analysis, collaborators shipped samples in one of three forms: frozen whole blood, isolated PBMCs, or DNA extracted from either of those sample types. A remark on this clone: No cognate antigen has been identified for it. One base away there is no much larger clone; base qualities are not given.

The immunoSEQ Assay, a bias-controlled multiplex PCR, was used to amplify TCRbeta CDR3 regions from genomic DNA. In the original analysis: Within the assay, amplification of reference gene primers was used to estimate how many nucleated cells each sample contained. To quantify the absolute abundance of each unique TCRbeta CDR3 rearrangement, sequence reads were collapsed and filtered. For each sample, productive Simpson clonality was calculated as the square root of Simpson's diversity index over productive rearrangements. This immuneACCESS table, as held by TCRdb, lists in-frame sequences with V and J called but not all clones. Of the missing ones, under half trace to an unresolved V gene in checked studies; the others have no known cause. V, J and clone size reflect that table, while D and trimming were determined from the DNA. The sample table lists fewer than 55,000 clones, around 86% of them with a count of one. The ten largest clones represent roughly 2% of the sample.

Sequenced: peripheral blood. The chain is assembled from TRBV10-2 and TRBJ1-5; 8 central nucleotides agree with TRBD1. The sequence derives from a woman aged 60-70 years with acute or convalescent COVID-19. The DNA reads as follows: TGCGCCAGTACAATACAGGGGGGTCAGCCCCAGCATTTT. Its product reads: CASTIQGGQPQHF.